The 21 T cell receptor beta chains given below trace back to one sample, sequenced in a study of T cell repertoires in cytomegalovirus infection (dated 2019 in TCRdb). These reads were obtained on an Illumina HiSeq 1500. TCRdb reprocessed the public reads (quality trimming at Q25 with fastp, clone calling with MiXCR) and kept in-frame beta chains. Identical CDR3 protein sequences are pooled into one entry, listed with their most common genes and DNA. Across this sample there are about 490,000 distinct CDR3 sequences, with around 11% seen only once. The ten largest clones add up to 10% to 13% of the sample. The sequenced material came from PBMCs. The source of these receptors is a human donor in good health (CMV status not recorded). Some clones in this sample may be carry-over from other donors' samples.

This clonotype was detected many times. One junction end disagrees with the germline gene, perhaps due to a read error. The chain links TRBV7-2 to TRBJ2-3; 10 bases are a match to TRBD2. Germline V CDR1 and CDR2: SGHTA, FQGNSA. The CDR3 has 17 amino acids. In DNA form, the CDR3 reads TGTGCCAGCAGCTTAGGGGGGGCTAGCGGGAGCATAGATACGCAGTATTTT. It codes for CASSLGGASGSIDTQYF.

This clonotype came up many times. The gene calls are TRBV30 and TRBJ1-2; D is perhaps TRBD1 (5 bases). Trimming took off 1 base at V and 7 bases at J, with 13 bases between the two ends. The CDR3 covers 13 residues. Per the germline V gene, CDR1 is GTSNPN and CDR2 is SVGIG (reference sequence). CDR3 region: CAWSAGLDSGYTF. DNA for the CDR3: TGTGCCTGGAGTGCAGGACTCGACAGTGGCTACACCTTC.

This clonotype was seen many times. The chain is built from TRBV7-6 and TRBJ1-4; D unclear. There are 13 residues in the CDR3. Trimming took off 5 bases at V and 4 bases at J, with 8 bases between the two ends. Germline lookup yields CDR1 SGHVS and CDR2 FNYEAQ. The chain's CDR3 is CASSLQLNEKLFF. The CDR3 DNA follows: TGTGCCAGCAGCCTCCAGCTTAATGAAAAACTGTTTTTT.

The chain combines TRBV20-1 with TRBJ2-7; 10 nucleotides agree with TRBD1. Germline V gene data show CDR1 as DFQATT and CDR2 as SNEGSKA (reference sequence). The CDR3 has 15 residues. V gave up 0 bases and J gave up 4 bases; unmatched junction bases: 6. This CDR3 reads CSARERTGGSYEQYF. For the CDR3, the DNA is TGCAGTGCTAGAGAGAGGACAGGGGGAAGTTACGAGCAGTACTTC.

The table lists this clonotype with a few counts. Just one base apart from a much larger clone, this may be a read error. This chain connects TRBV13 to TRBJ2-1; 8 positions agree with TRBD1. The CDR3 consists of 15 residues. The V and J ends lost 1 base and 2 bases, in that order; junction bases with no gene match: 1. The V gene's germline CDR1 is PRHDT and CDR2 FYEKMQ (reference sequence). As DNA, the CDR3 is TGTGCCAGCAGCTTAGAGGGACAGGCCTACAATGAGCAGTTCTTC. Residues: CASSLEGQAYNEQFF. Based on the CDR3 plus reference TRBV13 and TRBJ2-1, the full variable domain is AAGVIQSPRHLIKEKRETATLKCYPIPRHDTVYWYQQGPGQDPQFLISFYEKMQSDKGSIPDRFSAQQFSDYHSELNMSSLELGDSALYFCASSLEGQAYNEQFFGPGTRLTVL.

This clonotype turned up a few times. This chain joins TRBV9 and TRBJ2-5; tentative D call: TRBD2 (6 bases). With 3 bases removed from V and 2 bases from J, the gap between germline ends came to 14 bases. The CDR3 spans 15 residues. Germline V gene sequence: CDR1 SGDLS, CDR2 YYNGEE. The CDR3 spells CASSGTGREQETQYF. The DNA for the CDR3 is TGTGCCAGCAGCGGGACGGGGCGGGAACAAGAGACCCAGTACTTC.

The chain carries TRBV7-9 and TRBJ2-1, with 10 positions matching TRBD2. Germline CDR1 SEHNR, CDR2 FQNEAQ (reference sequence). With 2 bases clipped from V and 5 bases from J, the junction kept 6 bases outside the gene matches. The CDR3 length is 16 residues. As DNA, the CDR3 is TGTGCCAGCAGCTTACCCAGAGCGGGAGGGAACAATGAGCAGTTCTTC. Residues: CASSLPRAGGNNEQFF.

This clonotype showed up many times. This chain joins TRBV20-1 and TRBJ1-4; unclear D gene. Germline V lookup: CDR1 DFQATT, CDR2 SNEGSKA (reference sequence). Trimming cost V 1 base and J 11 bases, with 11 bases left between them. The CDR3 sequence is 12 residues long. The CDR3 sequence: CSARVQSEKLFF. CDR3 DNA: TGCAGTGCTAGAGTACAGTCCGAGAAACTGTTTTTT.

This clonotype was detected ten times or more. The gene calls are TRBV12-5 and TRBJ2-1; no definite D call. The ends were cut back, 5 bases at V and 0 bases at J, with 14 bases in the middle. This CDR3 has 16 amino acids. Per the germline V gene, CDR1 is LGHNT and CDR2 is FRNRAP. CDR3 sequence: CASGPLGSTSYNEQFF. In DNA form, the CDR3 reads TGTGCTAGTGGTCCCCTGGGGTCGACCTCCTACAATGAGCAGTTCTTC.

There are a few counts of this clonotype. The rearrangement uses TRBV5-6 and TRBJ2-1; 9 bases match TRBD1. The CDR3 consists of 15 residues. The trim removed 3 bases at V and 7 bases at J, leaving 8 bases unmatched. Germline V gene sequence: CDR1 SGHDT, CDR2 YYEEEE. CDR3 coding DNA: TGTGCCAGCAGCTCGCTACAGGGGGCGAGTAATGAGCAGTTCTTC. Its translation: CASSSLQGASNEQFF. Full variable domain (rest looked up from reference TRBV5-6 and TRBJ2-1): DAGVTQSPTHLIKTRGQQVTLRCSPKSGHDTVSWYQQALGQGPQFIFQYYEEEERQRGNFPDRFSGHQFPNYSSELNVNALLLGDSALYLCASSSLQGASNEQFFGPGTRLTVL.

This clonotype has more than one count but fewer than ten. Here the CDR3 reads CASSQDWVYNSPLHF. The CDR3 bases are TGTGCCAGCAGCCAAGATTGGGTATATAATTCACCCCTCCACTTT. The chain recombines TRBV14 with TRBJ1-6; the D is unclear. CDR3 length equals 15 residues. Germline CDR1 SGHDN, CDR2 FVKESK. V was shortened by 0 bases and J by 4 bases, with 7 bases between the two germline ends.

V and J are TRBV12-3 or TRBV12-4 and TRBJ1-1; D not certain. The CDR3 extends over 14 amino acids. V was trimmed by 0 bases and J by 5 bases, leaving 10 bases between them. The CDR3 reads CASSLAGFGTEAFF. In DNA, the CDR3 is TGTGCCAGCAGTTTAGCGGGGTTTGGGACTGAAGCTTTCTTT.

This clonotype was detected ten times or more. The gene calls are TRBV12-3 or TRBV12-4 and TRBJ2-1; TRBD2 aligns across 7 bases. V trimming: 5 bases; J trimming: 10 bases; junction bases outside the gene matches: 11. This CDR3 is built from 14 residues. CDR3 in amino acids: CASSLSLGGSEQFF. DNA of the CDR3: TGTGCCAGCAGTCTCTCCCTCGGGGGGAGCGAGCAGTTCTTC.

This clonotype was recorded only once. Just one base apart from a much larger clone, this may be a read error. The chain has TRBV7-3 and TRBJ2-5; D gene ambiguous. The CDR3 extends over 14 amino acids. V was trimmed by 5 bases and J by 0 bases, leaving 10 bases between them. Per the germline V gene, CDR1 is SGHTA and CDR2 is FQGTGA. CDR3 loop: CASSQPSNQETQYF. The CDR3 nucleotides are TGTGCCAGCAGCCAGCCCTCAAACCAAGAGACCCAGTACTTC.

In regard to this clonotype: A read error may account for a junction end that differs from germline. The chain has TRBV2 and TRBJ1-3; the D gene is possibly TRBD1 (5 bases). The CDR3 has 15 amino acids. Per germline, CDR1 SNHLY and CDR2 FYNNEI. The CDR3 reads CASNEQALSGNTIYF. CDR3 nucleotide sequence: TGTGCCAGCAATGAACAGGCTCTGTCTGGAAACACCATATATTTT. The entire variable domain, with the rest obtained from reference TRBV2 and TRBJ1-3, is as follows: EPEVTQTPSHQVTQMGQEVILRCVPISNHLYFYWYRQILGQKVEFLVSFYNNEISEKSEIFDDQFSVERPDGSNFTLKIRSTKLEDSAMYFCASNEQALSGNTIYFGEGSWLTVV.

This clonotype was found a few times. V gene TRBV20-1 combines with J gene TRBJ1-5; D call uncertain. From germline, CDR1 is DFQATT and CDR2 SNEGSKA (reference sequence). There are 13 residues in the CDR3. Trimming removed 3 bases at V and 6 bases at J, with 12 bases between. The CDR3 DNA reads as TGCAGTGCTAGTAGGGCATGGGGTCAGCCCCAGCATTTT. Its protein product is CSASRAWGQPQHF.

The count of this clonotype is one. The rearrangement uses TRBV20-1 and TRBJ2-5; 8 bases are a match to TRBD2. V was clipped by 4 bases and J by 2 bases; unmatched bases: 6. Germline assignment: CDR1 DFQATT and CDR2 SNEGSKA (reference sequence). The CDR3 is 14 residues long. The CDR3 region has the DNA TGCAGTGCTACCGTAGCGGGGCGGCAAGAGACCCAGTACTTC. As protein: CSATVAGRQETQYF.

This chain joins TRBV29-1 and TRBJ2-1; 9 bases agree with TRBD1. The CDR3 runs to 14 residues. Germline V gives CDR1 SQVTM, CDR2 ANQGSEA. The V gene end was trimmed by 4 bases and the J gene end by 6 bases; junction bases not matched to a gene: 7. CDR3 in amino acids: CSVGGGQGLNEQFF. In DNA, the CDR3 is TGCAGCGTTGGGGGGGGACAGGGCCTCAATGAGCAGTTCTTC.

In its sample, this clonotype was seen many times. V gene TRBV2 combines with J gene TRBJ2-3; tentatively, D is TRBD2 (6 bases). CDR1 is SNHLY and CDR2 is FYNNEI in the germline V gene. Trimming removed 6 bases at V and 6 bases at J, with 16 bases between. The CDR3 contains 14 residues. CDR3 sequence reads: CASRPGDGADTQYF. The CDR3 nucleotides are TGTGCCAGCAGGCCGGGAGATGGGGCGGATACGCAGTATTTT.

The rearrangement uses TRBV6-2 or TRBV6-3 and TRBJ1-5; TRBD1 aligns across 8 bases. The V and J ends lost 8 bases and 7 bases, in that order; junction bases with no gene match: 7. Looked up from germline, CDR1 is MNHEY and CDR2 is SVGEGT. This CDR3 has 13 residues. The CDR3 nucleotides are TGTGCCAGCGCTGACAGGGGAGAGCAGCCCCAGCATTTT. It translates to CASADRGEQPQHF.

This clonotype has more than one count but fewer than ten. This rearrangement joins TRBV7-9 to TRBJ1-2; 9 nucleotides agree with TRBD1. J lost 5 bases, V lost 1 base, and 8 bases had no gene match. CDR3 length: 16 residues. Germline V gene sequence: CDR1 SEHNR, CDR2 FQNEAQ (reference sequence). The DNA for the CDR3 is TGTGCCAGCAGCTTAGGCGGGGGACAGGGAACTTATGGCTACACCTTC. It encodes CASSLGGGQGTYGYTF.